The present entry profiles one TCR beta chain with its context. What it recognizes is unknown. This sample is part of a study of cytomegalovirus exposure and HLA in healthy donors. V shed 0 bases, J shed 8 bases, and the junction held 6 bases outside the gene matches. The length of the CDR3 is 14 residues. Germline assignment: CDR1 SGDLS and CDR2 YYNGEE. A multiplex PCR was run with 60 Vbeta primers and 13 Jbeta primers. Only in-frame clones appear in the TCRdb table, and some are missing; sequencing was by immunoSEQ multiplex PCR. In the table there are 150,000 to 200,000 clones, just over 70% of which are singletons. For the donor in question, CMV serostatus went unrecorded. Study-wide points: According to a later analysis, donors in an Asian-associated ancestry cluster reportedly had fewer N-insertions than the roughly 640-donor mean.

Sequenced input: PBMCs. The V gene is TRBV9, the J gene TRBJ1-2; 8 nucleotides agree with TRBD1. The sequence was obtained from a human donor in good health. DNA of the CDR3: TGTGCCAGCAGCGTAGGACAGGGGTTGTTGGGCTACACCTTC. This encodes CASSVGQGLLGYTF.